The 11 T cell receptor beta chains below all came from one sample that was sequenced in a study of regulatory T cells in long-lasting Graves disease. Construction of TCR beta libraries relied on iRepertoire HTBI primers and on Arm-PCR targeting CDR3 regions. TCRdb ran MiXCR on the multiplex PCR reads and lists one entry per CDR3 protein. In the table there are about 560,000 distinct CDR3 sequences, about 16% of which are singletons. Time point here: newly diagnosed GD, antithyroid drugs for less than 3 months. Extracted PBMC RNA gave rise to the TCR library. This sample also belongs to another study, concerning T cells in Graves' hyperthyroidism and ophthalmopathy.

The specimen comprised peripheral blood mononuclear cells (PBMCs), sampled at new diagnosis, from a patient treated with antithyroid drugs. All receptors come from a man between 18 and 29 years old with Graves disease.

This sequence joins TRBV12-3 or TRBV12-4 and TRBJ2-1, with a possible D match to TRBD2 (5 bases). The CDR3 extends over 15 amino acids. V was trimmed by 6 bases and J by 3 bases, leaving 15 bases between them. The CDR3 loop reads CASSLREDFYNEQFF. The CDR3 DNA follows: TGTGCCAGCAGCCTCCGCGAGGACTTCTACAATGAGCAGTTCTTC.

This clonotype was detected ten times or more. The rearrangement joins TRBV7-9 to TRBJ2-1; D ambiguous. The V end was cut by 6 bases, the J end by 4 bases, with 10 bases between. CDR1 SEHNR and CDR2 FQNEAQ come from the germline V gene (reference sequence). This CDR3 is 13 amino acids long. DNA of the CDR3: TGTGCCAGCAGTTTGGGAATATACAATGAGCAGTTCTTC. As protein: CASSLGIYNEQFF. Full variable domain (rest looked up from reference TRBV7-9 and TRBJ2-1): DTGVSQNPRHKITKRGQNVTFRCDPISEHNRLYWYRQTLGQGPEFLTYFQNEAQLEKSRLLSDRFSAERPKGSFSTLEIQRTEQGDSAMYLCASSLGIYNEQFFGPGTRLTVL.

There are many counts of this clonotype. The J gene is TRBJ2-4, the V gene TRBV12-5; TRBD2 might be the D (5 bases). Trimming shortened V by 1 base and J by 6 bases, and 13 bases separated the two germline ends. The CDR3 is made up of 15 amino acids. The germline V gene has CDR1 LGHNT and CDR2 FRNRAP. CDR3 nucleotides: TGTGCTAGTGGTTTGGACCCCCGGGCGGGAAACATTCAGTACTTC. Amino acid sequence: CASGLDPRAGNIQYF.

The V and J genes are TRBV13 and TRBJ2-7; either TRBD1 or TRBD2 may supply D (5 bases each). The CDR3 has 15 amino acids. Germline V gene sequence: CDR1 PRHDT, CDR2 FYEKMQ (reference sequence). Trimming left V 5 bases short and J 3 bases short, with 17 bases between. CDR3 amino acids: CASSPPGRYIYEQYF. In DNA, the CDR3 is TGTGCCAGCAGCCCCCCGGGACGATATATCTACGAGCAGTACTTC. Full variable domain (remainder filled in from reference TRBV13 and TRBJ2-7): AAGVIQSPRHLIKEKRETATLKCYPIPRHDTVYWYQQGPGQDPQFLISFYEKMQSDKGSIPDRFSAQQFSDYHSELNMSSLELGDSALYFCASSPPGRYIYEQYFGPGTRLTVT.

This clonotype was seen only a few times. The V call is TRBV11-2, the J call TRBJ2-5; tentatively, D is TRBD2 (6 bases). Trimming stripped 4 bases from V and 10 bases from J, with 22 bases between. There are 15 residues in the CDR3. CDR1 is SGHAT, CDR2 FQNNGV, per germline. CDR3 residues: CASSSTGSPRDSQYF. The CDR3 DNA reads as TGTGCCAGCAGCTCTACCGGGAGTCCAAGAGACAGCCAGTACTTC.

For this clonotype: Compared with germline, one end of the junction differs, possibly owing to a read error. V usage is TRBV7-9 and J usage is TRBJ2-3; the match to TRBD2 covers 8 bases. Germline V gene lookup returns CDR1 SEHNR and CDR2 FQNEAQ (reference sequence). The CDR3 is made up of 14 amino acids. The CDR3 loop reads CASSVAGPTDTQYF. CDR3 nucleotides: TGTGCCAGCAGCGTAGCGGGACCCACAGATACGCAGTATTTT. The whole variable domain, filled in from reference TRBV7-9 and TRBJ2-3, reads DTGVSQNPRHKITKRGQNVTFRCDPISEHNRLYWYRQTLGQGPEFLTYFQNEAQLEKSRLLSDRFSAERPKGSFSTLEIQRTEQGDSAMYLCASSVAGPTDTQYFGPGTRLTVL.

The table lists this clonotype with a few counts. The rearrangement uses TRBV9 and TRBJ2-5; possible D gene TRBD2, 5 bases. This CDR3 is 16 amino acids long. The germline V gene encodes CDR1 SGDLS and CDR2 YYNGEE. V lost 4 bases and J lost 2, with 18 bases in between. This CDR3 is CASSPSGENPQETQYF. For the CDR3, the DNA is TGTGCCAGCAGCCCCAGTGGGGAGAACCCTCAAGAGACCCAGTACTTC.

This clonotype was counted many times. V gene TRBV5-6 combines with J gene TRBJ2-3, with TRBD1 as a possible D gene (5 bases). The germline V gene encodes CDR1 SGHDT and CDR2 YYEEEE. The V end lost 4 bases, the J end lost 1 base, and 10 bases lay between the germline ends. The CDR3 runs 14 residues. CDR3 bases: TGTGCCAGCAGCCCTGAGACAGGCACAGATACGCAGTATTTT. Its protein product is CASSPETGTDTQYF.

On this clonotype itself: Since a much larger clone is just one base distant, this may be a read error. This chain uses TRBV27 with TRBJ2-5; tentatively, D is TRBD1 (6 bases). Germline assignment: CDR1 MNHEY and CDR2 SMNVEV (reference sequence). This CDR3 region has 15 residues. CDR3 DNA: TGTGCCAGCAGTTTATACGGGACACGACAAGGGACCCAGTACTTC. It specifies CASSLYGTRQGTQYF.

Details on this clonotype: The CDR3 end shows no conserved phenylalanine or tryptophan, and so a read error is likely. The chain combines TRBV28 with TRBJ2-7; TRBD2 agrees at 7 bases. Germline CDR1 reads MDHEN; CDR2 reads SYDVKM. The CDR3 has 12 amino acids. Losses at the gene ends were 8 bases for V and 5 bases for J; bases not matched to a gene: 6. The CDR3 region is CASQGLQHEQYL. CDR3 nucleotide sequence: TGTGCCAGCCAGGGACTACAGCACGAGCAGTACCTC.

This clonotype was observed many times. V is TRBV2 and J is TRBJ2-3; D is possibly TRBD2 (5 bases). The germline V and J ends were trimmed by 4 bases and 4 bases, with 12 bases remaining between them. CDR3 length equals 14 residues. Germline lookup yields CDR1 SNHLY and CDR2 FYNNEI. The CDR3 is CASSAGSDPDTQYF. The CDR3 DNA reads as TGTGCCAGCAGTGCTGGGAGCGACCCAGATACGCAGTATTTT.